The 16 T cell receptor beta chains below all came from one sample that was sequenced in a study of CD8 T cells in ankylosing spondylitis. TCRdb reanalysed the 5' RACE reads using MiXCR and keeps one entry per CDR3 protein. The table has about 130,000 distinct CDR3 sequences, 5.5% to 7.5% seen once; the top ten hold around an eighth. The sequencing sample was made of blood, either unsorted or a sorted T cell fraction (not recorded which). These receptors were taken from a female donor with ankylosing spondylitis or in good health (not recorded which).

This clonotype was detected ten times or more. The rearrangement links TRBV18 to TRBJ2-1; 8 positions agree with TRBD2. J was trimmed by 4 bases and V by 4 bases; bases with no gene match: 12. Germline CDR1 reads KGHSH; CDR2 reads LQKENI. The CDR3 consists of 17 residues. CDR3 nucleotide sequence: TGTGCCAGCTCACTTCTCCTCGCCAGCGGGAGTTACAATGAGCAGTTCTTC. It yields the protein CASSLLLASGSYNEQFF.

At least ten counts were recorded for this clonotype. This sequence joins TRBV4-3 and TRBJ1-2; 7 nucleotides agree with TRBD1. CDR1 is LGHNA and CDR2 is YSLEER in the germline V gene. The V gene end was trimmed by 1 base and the J gene end by 3 bases; junction bases not matched to a gene: 2. The CDR3 is made up of 14 amino acids. Written as DNA, the CDR3 is TGCGCCAGCAGCCAAGTCCAGGGGGACTATGGCTACACCTTC. Translation: CASSQVQGDYGYTF.

At least ten counts were recorded for this clonotype. The chain couples TRBV6-1 to TRBJ1-1; no clear D gene. V dropped 11 bases and J dropped 0 bases, with 13 bases sitting between them. Germline V gives CDR1 MNHNS, CDR2 SASEGT. The CDR3 extends over 13 amino acids. The CDR3 coding sequence is TGTGCCTCATCTTCTAGGCTGAACACTGAAGCTTTCTTT. Translating it yields CASSSRLNTEAFF.

This clonotype appeared many times. This rearrangement joins TRBV7-9 to TRBJ2-3; 7 positions match TRBD1. CDR3 length: 17 residues. V shed 1 base and J 2 bases; nucleotides not matched to a gene: 9. Germline loops: CDR1 SEHNR, CDR2 FQNEAQ (reference sequence). The CDR3 reads CASSLVLRTGSTDTQYF. CDR3 sequence (DNA): TGTGCCAGCAGCTTAGTTCTAAGGACAGGCTCCACAGATACGCAGTATTTT.

The chain joins TRBV20-1 to TRBJ2-7; 10 nucleotides match TRBD1. The CDR3 consists of 16 residues. Germline V gene data show CDR1 as DFQATT and CDR2 as SNEGSKA (reference sequence). The ends lost 2 bases at V and 5 bases at J; junction bases unmatched: 12. CDR3 protein: CSARSPSGQGIHEQYF. DNA of the CDR3: TGCAGTGCTAGAAGCCCTTCGGGACAGGGGATCCACGAGCAGTACTTC.

Turning to this clonotype: A much larger clone sits a single nucleotide away, making a read error possible. The CDR3 sequence is CASISQGLDEKLFF. CDR3 nucleotides: TGTGCCAGCATCTCCCAGGGATTAGATGAAAAACTGTTTTTT. The chain is built from TRBV6-1 and TRBJ1-4, with D perhaps matching TRBD1 (5 bases). V was clipped by 7 bases and J by 6 bases, with 15 bases between them. The germline gives CDR1 MNHNS, CDR2 SASEGT. The CDR3 contains 14 residues.

This clonotype was counted many times. V and J are TRBV4-1 and TRBJ1-1; 8 bases map to TRBD1. Unmatched junction bases numbered 7, after V lost 2 bases and J lost 5 bases. This CDR3 contains 15 residues. Germline loops: CDR1 MGHRA, CDR2 YSYEKL. CDR3 in amino acids: CASSQLQDRGTEAFF. As DNA, the CDR3 is TGCGCCAGCAGCCAACTTCAAGACAGGGGTACTGAAGCTTTCTTT.

This clonotype was seen repeatedly, ten times or more. The V and J genes are TRBV12-3 or TRBV12-4 and TRBJ2-5; the match to TRBD1 covers 7 bases. This CDR3 contains 17 residues. With 4 bases clipped from V and 2 bases from J, the junction kept 13 bases outside the gene matches. CDR3 loop: CASSSRQGSVPQETQYF. DNA for the CDR3: TGTGCCAGCAGTTCTCGACAGGGATCCGTACCTCAAGAGACCCAGTACTTC.

This clonotype was counted between two and nine times. The chain recombines TRBV4-1 with TRBJ1-6; D gene unclear. Trimming shortened V by 0 bases and J by 8 bases, and 14 bases separated the two germline ends. CDR3 size: 16 residues. The germline CDR1 and CDR2 sequences are MGHRA and YSYEKL. The CDR3 DNA reads as TGCGCCAGCAGCCAAGATTCGCGGGGTTGGTATTCACCCCTCCACTTT. This gives the protein CASSQDSRGWYSPLHF.

As concerns this clonotype: A single base separates this from a much larger clone, so it may be a read error. This sequence joins TRBV11-2 and TRBJ2-3; the D call may be TRBD1 or TRBD2 (6 bases each). CDR3 size: 15 residues. Germline V gene data show CDR1 as SGHAT and CDR2 as FQNNGV. The CDR3 sequence is CANSFAGGPTDTQYF. The CDR3 DNA sequence: TGTGCCAACAGCTTTGCTGGGGGGCCCACAGATACGCAGTATTTT.

In its sample, this clonotype was seen many times. This chain uses TRBV12-3 or TRBV12-4 with TRBJ2-3; D not resolved. V gave up 5 bases and J gave up 7 bases, with 10 bases separating them. The CDR3 extends over 12 amino acids. The chain's CDR3 is CASSLDSNTQYF. CDR3 DNA sequence: TGTGCCAGCAGTCTAGATTCGAATACGCAGTATTTT.

Only a few counts were recorded for this clonotype. This sequence joins TRBV18 and TRBJ2-5; D is unresolved. V lost 5 bases and J 5 bases, leaving 24 bases between the germline ends. This CDR3 spans 17 amino acids. Germline assignment: CDR1 KGHSH and CDR2 LQKENI. The CDR3 here is CASSSLSSDPRRETQYF. The CDR3 coding sequence is TGTGCCAGCTCATCCTTAAGTTCGGACCCTCGTCGGGAGACCCAGTACTTC.

This clonotype was counted ten times or more. This sequence joins TRBV5-1 and TRBJ2-7, with TRBD2 matching 8 bases. Losses at the gene ends were 4 bases for V and 2 bases for J; bases not matched to a gene: 8. The CDR3 consists of 15 residues. The germline V gene has CDR1 SGHRS and CDR2 YFSETQ. The CDR3 protein is CASSPAGTSTYEQYF. The DNA for the CDR3 is TGCGCCAGCAGCCCAGCCGGGACTAGTACCTACGAGCAGTACTTC.

This clonotype was seen many times. This chain connects TRBV6-1 to TRBJ2-7, with 11 bases lining up with TRBD2. The germline V gene encodes CDR1 MNHNS and CDR2 SASEGT. The V segment lost 6 bases and the J segment 5 bases; nucleotides outside the gene matches: 15. The CDR3 loop spans 17 amino acids. The CDR3 loop reads CASRAVKLAGERDEQYF. The CDR3 nucleotides read TGTGCCAGCAGGGCGGTGAAACTAGCGGGGGAAAGGGACGAGCAGTACTTC.

This clonotype has a count of ten or more. This chain links TRBV7-9 with TRBJ1-1, with D unresolved. V was shortened by 3 bases and J by 6 bases, with 8 bases between the two germline ends. The CDR3 is 12 residues long. Germline V gene sequence: CDR1 SEHNR, CDR2 FQNEAQ (reference sequence). CDR3: CASSLVRAEAFF. The CDR3 region has the DNA TGTGCCAGCAGCTTGGTTCGTGCTGAAGCTTTCTTT.

This clonotype was picked up many times. The rearrangement joins TRBV15 to TRBJ1-6, with a possible D match to TRBD1 (6 bases). Germline V gene data show CDR1 as LNHNV and CDR2 as YYDKDF (reference sequence). The V end lost 0 bases, the J end lost 7 bases, and 10 bases lay between the germline ends. This CDR3 contains 15 residues. The CDR3 sequence: CATSREEGGNSPLHF. The CDR3 region has the DNA TGTGCCACCAGCAGAGAGGAAGGGGGAAATTCACCCCTCCACTTT.